This T cell receptor beta chain was documented in a study of T cells in women clearing cervical HPV infection. Study overall: With HLA typing for only a few women, HLA confounding remains possible.

The data were produced by immunoSEQ multiplex PCR, yet TCRdb's version contains in-frame clones alone and is incomplete. Across tens of thousands of clones, the top ten clones capture approximately 1.3% of the sample. HPV was found by MY09/MY11 PCR and dot-blot genotyping. Regarding the study as a whole: T-cell numbers per sample were unknown and may explain richness differences.

A word on this clone: Its cognate antigen is unknown.

The receptor's source is a woman between 18 and 70 years old with a cervical HPV16 infection that either progressed to CIN3+ or cleared (not recorded which). The sample consisted of blood buffy coat.

CDR3 DNA, as far as it was read: TGTGCCAGCAGCGGGGGGGTTTCACCTAAAAACAATGAG. This translates into CASSGGVSPKNNE. The CDR3 in full is CASSGGVSPKNNEQFF. The J gene is TRBJ2-1, the V gene TRBV7-6, with 7 positions matching TRBD2. The read terminates 3 residues ahead of where the CDR3 ends, so the germline J gene completes it. CDR3 length equals 16 residues. Germline V gene data show CDR1 as SGHVS and CDR2 as FNYEAQ. V was clipped by 5 bases and J by 5 bases; unmatched bases: 12.